This entry lists 32 T cell receptor beta chains sequenced from one sample in a study of blood T cell repertoires in COVID-19 (dated by TCRdb to 2018 to 2020). To prepare the library, the immunoSEQ multiplex PCR assay was applied. TCRdb obtained this table from immuneACCESS and retained in-frame rearrangements with V and J assigned. These tables miss some clones; where compared with another copy, unresolved V genes account for less than half of the shortfall, and the remainder is unexplained. This sample is represented by approximately 25,000 clones; 91% of them were singletons. The ten largest clonotypes hold less than 20% of the sample. Specimen: peripheral blood. The receptor source for this set is a human donor with active COVID-19. The donor label of this sample is uncertain.

The genes are TRBV27 and TRBJ2-3, with 9 bases that match TRBD1. Trimming cost V 8 bases and J 2 bases; bases outside gene matches: 5. This CDR3 comprises 14 residues. CDR1 and CDR2 from the germline V gene are MNHEY and SMNVEV (reference sequence). CDR3 protein: CASGHRGPTDTQYF. CDR3 DNA: TGTGCCAGCGGGCACAGGGGGCCCACAGATACGCAGTATTTT.

The rearrangement joins TRBV5-8 to TRBJ2-5; 8 bases match TRBD1. V dropped 2 bases and J dropped 1; count of bases not matched to a gene: 4. This CDR3 is built from 15 residues. Germline assignment: CDR1 SGHTS and CDR2 YDEGEE. The CDR3 region has the DNA TGTGCCAGCAGCTTTGGCAGGGGGCCCCAAGAGACCCAGTACTTC. As protein: CASSFGRGPQETQYF. Complete variable domain (other parts from reference TRBV5-8 and TRBJ2-5): EAGVTQSPTHLIKTRGQQATLRCSPISGHTSVYWYQQALGLGLQFLLWYDEGEERNRGNFPPRFSGRQFPNYSSELNVNALELEDSALYLCASSFGRGPQETQYFGPGTRLLVL.

The chain employs TRBV7-9 and TRBJ2-1; possible D gene TRBD1, 6 bases. The CDR3 runs 14 residues. V was pared by 1 base and J by 4 bases, with 8 bases between. Per germline, CDR1 SEHNR and CDR2 FQNEAQ (reference sequence). CDR3 loop: CASSLGQGYNEQFF. The CDR3 DNA is TGTGCCAGCAGCTTAGGTCAGGGGTACAATGAGCAGTTCTTC.

A few counts support this clone. The V gene is TRBV9, the J gene TRBJ1-3; a possible D gene is TRBD1 (6 bases). The V gene's germline CDR1 is SGDLS and CDR2 YYNGEE. The CDR3 consists of 12 residues. Trimming took off 3 bases at V and 9 bases at J, with 10 bases between the two ends. The CDR3 is CASSGQGTTIYF. Here the CDR3 DNA reads TGTGCCAGCAGCGGTCAGGGGACCACCATATATTTT.

The V and J genes are TRBV18 and TRBJ2-1; TRBD1 matches 9 bases. The CDR3 spans 15 residues. After removal of 6 bases from V and 5 bases from J, the junction contained 8 bases not matched to a gene. The germline V gene encodes CDR1 KGHSH and CDR2 LQKENI. CDR3 amino acids: CASSLLGQGNNEQFF. As DNA, the CDR3 is TGTGCCAGCTCCCTTCTTGGACAGGGGAACAATGAGCAGTTCTTC.

This clone was seen a few times. As DNA, the CDR3 is TGTGCCAGCAGCCAAGGGGGGGATTACAATCAGCCCCAGCATTTT. Its translation: CASSQGGDYNQPQHF. This chain joins TRBV3-1 (or the pseudogene TRBV3-2) and TRBJ1-5, with D tentatively TRBD1 (5 bases). The CDR3 extends over 15 amino acids. The V gene's germline CDR1 is LGHDT and CDR2 YNNKEL (reference sequence). Trimming removed 1 base at V and 3 bases at J, with 10 bases between.

This sequence joins TRBV6-5 and TRBJ1-1; D possibly corresponds to TRBD1 (5 bases). The germline V gene encodes CDR1 MNHEY and CDR2 SVGAGI. V was cut by 4 bases and J by 8 bases, with 14 bases left in between. The CDR3 is 13 residues long. The CDR3 region is CASSFDLGAEAFF. Written as DNA, the CDR3 is TGTGCCAGCAGTTTCGACCTTGGGGCGGAAGCTTTCTTT.

This chain connects TRBV24-1 to TRBJ1-2; 7 bases map to TRBD1. The V and J ends lost 7 bases and 4 bases, in that order; junction bases with no gene match: 5. This CDR3 is 13 amino acids long. Germline CDR1 KGHDR, CDR2 SFDVKD. The CDR3 DNA reads TGTGCCACCAGCCCGACAGGGACCTATGGCTACACCTTC. Protein: CATSPTGTYGYTF.

V gene TRBV7-9 combines with J gene TRBJ2-3, with a tentative D call TRBD2 (6 bases). The CDR3 contains 13 residues. Trimming pared 5 bases from V and 6 bases from J, leaving 12 bases between. Germline lookup yields CDR1 SEHNR and CDR2 FQNEAQ (reference sequence). CDR3 amino acids: CASSQAGGDTQYF. CDR3 DNA: TGTGCCAGCAGCCAGGCTGGGGGGGATACGCAGTATTTT.

The chain joins TRBV5-6 to TRBJ1-2; TRBD1 matches at 7 bases. Germline CDR1 is SGHDT and CDR2 is YYEEEE. Unmatched junction bases numbered 18, after V lost 3 bases and J lost 4 bases. This CDR3 contains 18 residues. For the CDR3, the DNA is TGTGCCAGCAGCTCACCTCTCAGGGACAGAGATTATCTCTATGGCTACACCTTC. Translated, it gives CASSSPLRDRDYLYGYTF.

J is TRBJ2-1 and V is TRBV25-1; 8 positions agree with TRBD2. V shed 6 bases, J shed 7 bases, and the junction held 2 bases outside the gene matches. Germline lookup yields CDR1 MGHDK and CDR2 SYGVNS. The CDR3 is 12 residues long. In DNA, the CDR3 is TGTGCCAGCAGCCGCGGGAGGAATGAGCAGTTCTTC. Translated: CASSRGRNEQFF.

The chain couples TRBV18 to TRBJ2-5; TRBD2 might be the D (6 bases). The germline V gene encodes CDR1 KGHSH and CDR2 LQKENI. The V end was cut by 3 bases, the J end by 5 bases, with 13 bases between. This CDR3 has 14 residues. The CDR3 is CASSPNYRGETQYF. The CDR3 DNA reads as TGTGCCAGCTCACCTAATTATCGGGGGGAGACCCAGTACTTC.

The rearrangement joins TRBV7-9 to TRBJ1-1; D gene ambiguous. Trimming shortened V by 1 base and J by 0 bases, and 9 bases separated the two germline ends. Germline loops: CDR1 SEHNR, CDR2 FQNEAQ (reference sequence). The CDR3 sequence is 15 residues long. The CDR3 reads CASSLGAGMNTEAFF. The DNA of the CDR3 is TGTGCCAGCAGCTTAGGGGCCGGGATGAACACTGAAGCTTTCTTT.

This chain uses TRBV6-6 with TRBJ2-1; a possible D gene is TRBD1 (5 bases). The V and J ends lost 5 bases and 0 bases respectively, with 11 bases between them. Looked up from germline, CDR1 is MNHNY and CDR2 is SVGAGI (reference sequence). The length of the CDR3 is 15 residues. CDR3 DNA sequence: TGTGCCAGCAGTCATAGACAGAGCTCCTACAATGAGCAGTTCTTC. Translated: CASSHRQSSYNEQFF.

The J gene is TRBJ2-2, the V gene TRBV28, with a tentative D call TRBD1 (5 bases). The CDR3 loop spans 18 amino acids. V was trimmed by 5 bases and J by 0 bases, leaving 19 bases between them. Germline V gives CDR1 MDHEN, CDR2 SYDVKM. The CDR3 protein is CASSPAQQGLPNTGELFF. CDR3 nucleotides: TGTGCCAGCAGTCCCGCCCAGCAGGGCCTCCCGAACACCGGGGAGCTGTTTTTT.

The CDR3 DNA follows: TGTGCCAGCAGCTTAACACAGGGGGCTGGCGAGCAGTACTTC. It translates to CASSLTQGAGEQYF. The rearrangement uses TRBV7-8 and TRBJ2-7; TRBD1 matches at 9 bases. V was clipped by 2 bases and J by 6 bases; unmatched bases: 5. CDR1 is SGHVS, CDR2 FQNEAQ, per germline. CDR3 length equals 14 residues.

CDR3 amino acids: CASSSDRTTGTYEQYF. The CDR3 nucleotides read TGTGCCAGCAGCTCGGACCGGACTACCGGTACCTACGAGCAGTACTTC. The chain links TRBV5-5 to TRBJ2-7, with D possibly being TRBD2 (6 bases). The CDR3 sequence is 16 residues long. CDR1 is SGHKS, CDR2 YYEKEE, per germline (reference sequence). The V and J ends lost 3 bases and 2 bases respectively, with 18 bases between them.

V gene TRBV6-2 or TRBV6-3 combines with J gene TRBJ2-5, with D possibly matching TRBD1 (6 bases). Germline V gene data show CDR1 as MNHEY and CDR2 as SVGEGT. This CDR3 is built from 18 residues. V lost 2 bases and J 2 bases, leaving 21 bases between the germline ends. This CDR3 is CASSYAPLRDTIQETQYF. The CDR3 coding sequence is TGTGCCAGCAGTTACGCCCCCCTCCGGGACACTATTCAAGAGACCCAGTACTTC.

The CDR3 region is CASSQAAGGTDTQYF. In DNA form, the CDR3 reads TGTGCCAGCAGCCAAGCAGCGGGAGGCACAGATACGCAGTATTTT. V usage is TRBV4-2 and J usage is TRBJ2-3; TRBD2 agrees at 8 bases. There are 15 residues in the CDR3. Trimming took 1 base from V and 1 from J; bases not matched to a gene: 1. From germline, CDR1 is LGHNA and CDR2 YNFKEQ.

The rearrangement uses TRBV6-5 and TRBJ2-1; D may be TRBD2 (6 bases). The germline gives CDR1 MNHEY, CDR2 SVGAGI. The CDR3 is 13 amino acids. Trimming shortened V by 6 bases and J by 8 bases, and 14 bases separated the two germline ends. CDR3 in DNA: TGTGCCAGCAGGGGAGGTGCCGGCGATGAGCAGTTCTTC. Translated: CASRGGAGDEQFF.

V gene TRBV10-2 combines with J gene TRBJ1-2; 10 nucleotides line up with TRBD1. The CDR3 loop spans 17 amino acids. Trimming at V came to 0 bases and at J to 3 bases, leaving 7 bases not matched to a gene. From germline, CDR1 is WSHSY and CDR2 SAAADI. The CDR3 loop is CASSESGQGTEYYGYTF. The CDR3 nucleotides are TGCGCCAGCAGTGAGTCGGGACAGGGGACAGAATACTATGGCTACACCTTC.

A single count supports this clone. The V gene is TRBV9, the J gene TRBJ2-7; D might be TRBD1 (5 bases). The V gene lost 0 bases and the J gene lost 3 bases, with 10 bases spanning the gap. This CDR3 is built from 14 residues. The germline V gene has CDR1 SGDLS and CDR2 YYNGEE. DNA of the CDR3: TGTGCCAGCAGCGTAGCGCCGGACAACTACGAGCAGTACTTC. It is translated as CASSVAPDNYEQYF.

The rearrangement links TRBV12-3 or TRBV12-4 to TRBJ2-5; 7 bases are a match to TRBD1. V shed 3 bases and J 7 bases; nucleotides not matched to a gene: 5. This CDR3 region has 13 residues. The CDR3 here is CASSLVTGVTQYF. The CDR3 bases are TGTGCCAGCAGTTTGGTAACAGGGGTGACCCAGTACTTC.

The rearrangement links TRBV19 to TRBJ2-3; tentative D call: TRBD1 (6 bases). This CDR3 region has 15 residues. V was trimmed by 6 bases and J by 0 bases, leaving 13 bases between them. From germline, CDR1 is LNHDA and CDR2 SQIVND (reference sequence). The CDR3 loop reads CASSTRGFSTDTQYF. In DNA, the CDR3 is TGTGCCAGTAGCACGAGGGGGTTTAGCACAGATACGCAGTATTTT.

The chain has TRBV27 and TRBJ2-7; tentatively, D is TRBD2 (5 bases). The V and J ends lost 3 bases and 6 bases respectively, with 12 bases between them. Germline CDR1 is MNHEY and CDR2 is SMNVEV (reference sequence). The CDR3 is 13 residues long. The CDR3 region is CASSFTGVGEQYF. The CDR3 nucleotides are TGTGCCAGCAGTTTTACCGGGGTTGGCGAGCAGTACTTC.

The V and J genes are TRBV9 and TRBJ1-6; D remains unclear. This CDR3 is 14 amino acids long. CDR1 is SGDLS, CDR2 YYNGEE, per germline. Trimming removed 0 bases from V and 5 bases from J, with 6 bases in between. The CDR3 DNA follows: TGTGCCAGCAGCGTAGGAGGAAATAATTCACCCCTCCACTTT. This gives the protein CASSVGGNNSPLHF.

The CDR3, as DNA: TGTGCCAGCAAGTTCTCGGGAGTTTACTACAATGAGCAGTTCTTC. It yields the protein CASKFSGVYYNEQFF. V usage is TRBV7-3 and J usage is TRBJ2-1; a possible D gene is TRBD2 (6 bases). Germline values: CDR1 SGHTA, CDR2 FQGTGA. This CDR3 has 15 residues. V lost 7 bases, J lost 3 bases, and 16 bases lay in between.

This chain joins TRBV27 and TRBJ1-6; D is perhaps TRBD1 (5 bases). The V and J ends lost 6 bases and 3 bases respectively, with 12 bases between them. The CDR3 is 15 amino acids. CDR1 is MNHEY, CDR2 SMNVEV, per germline (reference sequence). CDR3 DNA: TGTGCCAGCAGACCAGCGGGGCACTATAATTCACCCCTCCACTTT. Translating it yields CASRPAGHYNSPLHF.

The rearrangement links TRBV27 to TRBJ1-3; tentatively, D is TRBD1 (6 bases). The CDR3 totals 14 residues. V was pared by 5 bases and J by 1 base, with 9 bases between. The V gene's germline CDR1 is MNHEY and CDR2 SMNVEV (reference sequence). CDR3 residues: CASSTRGSGNTIYF. CDR3 DNA sequence: TGTGCCAGCAGTACCAGGGGATCTGGAAACACCATATATTTT.

The gene calls are TRBV27 and TRBJ2-2; D perhaps matches TRBD2 (5 bases). The ends were cut back, 6 bases at V and 1 base at J, with 9 bases in the middle. The CDR3 totals 14 residues. Germline-derived CDR1 and CDR2 are MNHEY and SMNVEV (reference sequence). The CDR3 DNA follows: TGTGCCAGCAGGGGCGGACTGAACACCGGGGAGCTGTTTTTT. It encodes CASRGGLNTGELFF.

The V call is TRBV4-3, the J call TRBJ2-3, with TRBD2 as a possible D gene (6 bases). V lost 0 bases and J 4 bases, leaving 11 bases between the germline ends. This CDR3 is 15 amino acids long. CDR1 and CDR2 from the germline V gene are LGHNA and YSLEER. CDR3 region: CASSQDRLGADTQYF. CDR3 sequence (DNA): TGCGCCAGCAGCCAAGATCGACTAGGGGCAGATACGCAGTATTTT.

J is TRBJ2-5 and V is TRBV5-6; TRBD2 agrees at 11 bases. The germline CDR1 and CDR2 sequences are SGHDT and YYEEEE. The CDR3 spans 12 residues. Trimming removed 10 bases from V and 5 bases from J; junction bases left unmatched: 4. CDR3 DNA: TGTGCCCCCTGGACTAGCGGGGAGACCCAGTACTTC. Translated: CAPWTSGETQYF.